Sequencing of this T cell receptor beta chain was carried out in a study of blood T cell repertoires in COVID-19. Background on the study: Some COVID-19 samples were acute and others convalescent; all came from the United States, Italy and Spain.

The CDR3 sequence is 13 residues long. The germline CDR1 and CDR2 sequences are SGHAT and FQNNGV. V lost 1 base and J lost 10, with 11 bases in between. TCRdb keeps only in-frame clones here, not all; method: immunoSEQ multiplex PCR. This table holds just over 200,000 clones, roughly 80% found once. Specimen: peripheral blood. This clonotype was obtained from a woman aged 70-85 years with acute or convalescent COVID-19. The chain couples TRBV11-2 to TRBJ2-1, with a weak D call TRBD2 (6 bases). CDR3 region: CASSLGGGVEQFF. The CDR3 region has the DNA TGTGCCAGCAGCTTAGGGGGAGGAGTAGAGCAGTTCTTC.